A single sample is the source of the 27 T cell receptor beta chains below, sequenced in a study of T cells in Graves' hyperthyroidism and ophthalmopathy. TCR beta CDR3 regions were amplified from RNA transcripts. In the first-round RT-PCR of the TCR CDR3, the HTBI primer set was used. MiXCR was run by TCRdb on the multiplex PCR reads, yielding one entry per CDR3 protein. Of under 500,000 distinct CDR3 sequences listed, more than 13% are singletons. The sequencing sample was made of blood. The receptors derive from a man over 45 with Graves' ophthalmopathy.

This chain uses TRBV12-3 or TRBV12-4 with TRBJ2-7, with 12 positions matching TRBD2. CDR3 length equals 15 residues. V lost 6 bases and J lost 7; bases outside the gene matches: 10. Here the CDR3 DNA reads TGTGCCAGCAGGCATCGACTAGCGGGAGACTATGAGCAGTACTTC. Translated, it gives CASRHRLAGDYEQYF.

This clonotype was seen many times. The V gene is TRBV13, the J gene TRBJ2-2; TRBD1 matches at 8 bases. The CDR3 has 15 amino acids. J was trimmed by 1 base and V by 5 bases; bases with no gene match: 3. Germline V lookup: CDR1 PRHDT, CDR2 FYEKMQ (reference sequence). The CDR3 DNA follows: TGTGCCAGCAGCCTGGGACAGGTGAACACCGGGGAGCTGTTTTTT. It codes for CASSLGQVNTGELFF.

This clonotype was counted ten times or more. The chain recombines TRBV7-8 with TRBJ2-7; a possible D gene is TRBD2 (5 bases). This CDR3 is 16 amino acids long. The germline V gene encodes CDR1 SGHVS and CDR2 FQNEAQ. V gave up 1 base and J gave up 6 bases, with 19 bases separating them. The DNA for the CDR3 is TGTGCCAGCAGCTTAGAAGGACTGGGTGGGTCGAGCGAGCAGTACTTC. Translating gives CASSLEGLGGSSEQYF.

This clonotype has a handful of counts. J is TRBJ2-2 and V is TRBV19, with D possibly being TRBD1 (5 bases). CDR1 and CDR2 from the germline V gene are LNHDA and SQIVND (reference sequence). The CDR3 is 15 residues long. V was cut by 3 bases and J by 3 bases, with 11 bases left in between. The CDR3 nucleotides read TGTGCCAGTAGTATCAACAGGTTATACACCGGGGAGCTGTTTTTT. It encodes CASSINRLYTGELFF.

This clonotype was found many times. The rearrangement uses TRBV7-8 and TRBJ2-7, with 15 positions matching TRBD2. Trimming removed 5 bases from V and 6 bases from J; junction bases left unmatched: 8. The CDR3 is 16 amino acids. CDR1 and CDR2 from the germline V gene are SGHVS and FQNEAQ. The CDR3 region is CASSEGLAGGRFEQYF. The DNA for the CDR3 is TGTGCCAGCAGCGAAGGACTAGCGGGAGGGCGATTCGAGCAGTACTTC.

This clonotype was seen a handful of times. The V call is TRBV30, the J call TRBJ2-5; 8 bases are a match to TRBD2. The CDR3 loop spans 14 amino acids. J lost 5 bases, V lost 2 bases, and 7 bases had no gene match. Looked up from germline, CDR1 is GTSNPN and CDR2 is SVGIG (reference sequence). The CDR3 DNA follows: TGTGCCTGGAGTCCAGGACTAGCTGAGGAGACCCAGTACTTC. Its protein product is CAWSPGLAEETQYF.

This clonotype was seen ten or more times. The genes are TRBV7-9 and TRBJ2-2; tentatively, D is TRBD1 (5 bases). The CDR3 consists of 15 residues. Trimming removed 7 bases at V and 6 bases at J, with 18 bases between. Germline V lookup: CDR1 SEHNR, CDR2 FQNEAQ (reference sequence). The CDR3 DNA reads TGTGCCAGCACACGAGTAGAGACAGTCCCCGGGGAGCTGTTTTTT. Amino acid sequence: CASTRVETVPGELFF.

Many counts were recorded for this clonotype. The chain combines TRBV7-8 with TRBJ2-7, with D perhaps TRBD1 or TRBD2 (5 bases each). Trimming left V 0 bases short and J 7 bases short, with 16 bases between. Germline-derived CDR1 and CDR2 are SGHVS and FQNEAQ. This CDR3 region has 15 residues. The CDR3: CASSLARVRVWEQYF. Written as DNA, the CDR3 is TGTGCCAGCAGCTTAGCGAGGGTCAGGGTCTGGGAGCAGTACTTC.

This clonotype was found many times. The chain recombines TRBV24-1 with TRBJ2-3, with D possibly being TRBD1 (6 bases). Germline CDR1 KGHDR, CDR2 SFDVKD. V lost 4 bases to trimming and J lost 7 bases, with 17 bases between them. CDR3 size: 15 residues. In DNA, the CDR3 is TGTGCCACCAGTGACGCCGGGACAATGCGATATACGCAGTATTTT. Residues: CATSDAGTMRYTQYF.

This clonotype was seen at least ten times. The chain carries TRBV9 and TRBJ2-3, with 7 bases that match TRBD2. The germline gives CDR1 SGDLS, CDR2 YYNGEE. The CDR3 is 14 residues long. With V trimmed by 2 bases and J by 6 bases, 6 bases remained unmatched. The CDR3, as DNA: TGTGCCAGCAGCGTGGCGGGAGCCTCTGATACGCAGTATTTT. It encodes CASSVAGASDTQYF.

With regard to this clonotype: A much larger clone sits a single nucleotide away, making a read error possible. The chain couples TRBV13 to TRBJ2-2; 11 nucleotides match TRBD2. V was pared by 5 bases and J by 4 bases, with 6 bases of the junction left unmatched. The CDR3 runs to 16 residues. The germline V gene encodes CDR1 PRHDT and CDR2 FYEKMQ (reference sequence). The CDR3 protein is CASSPGLAESTGELFF. CDR3 nucleotide sequence: TGTGCCAGCAGCCCGGGACTAGCGGAGAGCACCGGGGAGCTGTTTTTT. Combining the CDR3 with reference TRBV13 and TRBJ2-2 gives the whole variable domain AAGVIQSPRHLIKEKRETATLKCYPIPRHDTVYWYQQGPGQDPQFLISFYEKMQSDKGSIPDRFSAQQFSDYHSELNMSSLELGDSALYFCASSPGLAESTGELFFGEGSRLTVL.

This sequence joins TRBV28 and TRBJ2-5; no clear D. CDR3 length equals 14 residues. Trimming took off 3 bases at V and 4 bases at J, with 12 bases between the two ends. The germline V gene has CDR1 MDHEN and CDR2 SYDVKM. The CDR3 region is CASSLGRSVETQYF. CDR3 coding DNA: TGTGCCAGCAGTTTGGGTCGATCGGTAGAGACCCAGTACTTC.

The gene calls are TRBV12-3 or TRBV12-4 and TRBJ2-6, with D perhaps matching TRBD2 (6 bases). CDR3 length: 16 amino acids. Trimming removed 6 bases from V and 0 bases from J, with 12 bases in between. The CDR3 loop is CASRRDGTSGANVLTF. For the CDR3, the DNA is TGTGCCAGCAGGCGGGACGGGACCTCTGGGGCCAACGTCCTGACTTTC.

This clonotype was counted a few times. J is TRBJ2-4 and V is TRBV20-1, with TRBD2 identical over 12 bases. V gave up 3 bases and J gave up 7 bases; unmatched junction bases: 4. Germline loops: CDR1 DFQATT, CDR2 SNEGSKA (reference sequence). This CDR3 has 14 residues. Written as DNA, the CDR3 is TGCAGTGCTAGCCGGACTAGCGGGATGAACATTCAGTACTTC. It codes for CSASRTSGMNIQYF.

The table lists this clonotype with many counts. V usage is TRBV12-3 or TRBV12-4 and J usage is TRBJ2-3; D is perhaps TRBD2 (5 bases). Trimming pared 2 bases from V and 1 base from J, leaving 16 bases between. The CDR3 is 17 amino acids. This CDR3 is CASSLRMASLGTDTQYF. CDR3 DNA: TGTGCCAGCAGTTTACGCATGGCTAGCCTAGGCACAGATACGCAGTATTTT.

The V gene is TRBV27, the J gene TRBJ1-4; D call uncertain. Trimming cost V 5 bases and J 7 bases, with 11 bases left between them. The germline V gene has CDR1 MNHEY and CDR2 SMNVEV (reference sequence). The CDR3 is 13 residues long. Here the CDR3 DNA reads TGTGCCAGCAGTCCCCGAGGTAGTGAAAAACTGTTTTTT. Its protein is CASSPRGSEKLFF.

The genes are TRBV20-1 and TRBJ2-5; weak D call: TRBD2 (5 bases). Germline lookup yields CDR1 DFQATT and CDR2 SNEGSKA (reference sequence). CDR3 size: 14 residues. Trimming pared 3 bases from V and 4 bases from J, leaving 15 bases between. The CDR3 nucleotides read TGCAGTGCTAGCGATGATAGCGTTACAGAGACCCAGTACTTC. Amino acid sequence: CSASDDSVTETQYF.

J is TRBJ2-5 and V is TRBV5-1; D possibly corresponds to TRBD1 (6 bases). V was pared by 0 bases and J by 9 bases, with 15 bases between. The CDR3 length is 14 residues. Germline V gives CDR1 SGHRS, CDR2 YFSETQ. Written as DNA, the CDR3 is TGCGCCAGCAGCTTGGACGGACAGTCCTCGTCCCAGTACTTC. Amino acid sequence: CASSLDGQSSSQYF.

The sample holds many counts of this clonotype. V is TRBV5-1 and J is TRBJ1-6; a possible D gene is TRBD1 (5 bases). Trimming left V 6 bases short and J 7 bases short, with 17 bases between. This CDR3 contains 15 residues. Germline lookup yields CDR1 SGHRS and CDR2 YFSETQ. The CDR3, as DNA: TGCGCCAGCAAAGCCGGGACCCAAGAGAATTCACCCCTCCACTTT. Protein: CASKAGTQENSPLHF. Combining the CDR3 with reference TRBV5-1 and TRBJ1-6 gives the whole variable domain KAGVTQTPRYLIKTRGQQVTLSCSPISGHRSVSWYQQTPGQGLQFLFEYFSETQRNKGNFPGRFSGRQFSNSRSEMNVSTLELGDSALYLCASKAGTQENSPLHFGNGTRLTVT.

The V and J genes are TRBV14 and TRBJ2-1; 11 nucleotides agree with TRBD2. The germline gives CDR1 SGHDN, CDR2 FVKESK. J gave up 6 bases and V 4 bases, and 8 bases lay outside the gene matches. This CDR3 region has 16 residues. The CDR3 DNA reads TGTGCCAGCAGCCTTCTTAGCGGGAGGGCCCTCAATGAGCAGTTCTTC. This codes for CASSLLSGRALNEQFF. Supplemented by reference TRBV14 and TRBJ2-1, the full variable domain reads EAGVTQFPSHSVIEKGQTVTLRCDPISGHDNLYWYRRVMGKEIKFLLHFVKESKQDESGMPNNRFLAERTGGTYSTLKVQPAELEDSGVYFCASSLLSGRALNEQFFGPGTRLTVL.

The chain has TRBV2 and TRBJ1-4, with a weak D call TRBD1 (5 bases). The germline V and J ends were trimmed by 2 bases and 9 bases, with 10 bases remaining between them. The CDR3 is made up of 13 amino acids. Germline V CDR1 and CDR2: SNHLY, FYNNEI. The CDR3 region is CASSEFQGKKLFF. The CDR3 DNA sequence: TGTGCCAGCAGTGAATTCCAGGGCAAAAAACTGTTTTTT.

There are a few counts of this clonotype. This chain links TRBV3-1 with TRBJ2-3; 7 bases are a match to TRBD2. Germline values: CDR1 LGHDT, CDR2 YNNKEL (reference sequence). The CDR3 consists of 16 residues. The V segment lost 4 bases and the J segment 4 bases; nucleotides outside the gene matches: 11. The CDR3 sequence is CASSLRESGAADTQYF. CDR3 coding DNA: TGTGCCAGCAGCCTAAGGGAAAGCGGGGCTGCAGATACGCAGTATTTT.

The sample holds many counts of this clonotype. The chain combines TRBV3-1 with TRBJ2-2; no clear D. This CDR3 comprises 15 residues. V shed 0 bases and J shed 4 bases, with 9 bases lying between them. In germline, CDR1 is LGHDT, CDR2 YNNKEL (reference sequence). The CDR3 loop reads CASSQESIVTGELFF. In DNA form, the CDR3 reads TGTGCCAGCAGCCAAGAGTCGATTGTCACCGGGGAGCTGTTTTTT.

The rearrangement joins TRBV19 to TRBJ1-3; possibly TRBD1 for D (5 bases). Germline V lookup: CDR1 LNHDA, CDR2 SQIVND (reference sequence). V dropped 1 base and J dropped 0 bases, with 13 bases sitting between them. This CDR3 has 17 residues. The DNA of the CDR3 is TGTGCCAGTAGTATAGTAGGGCAGGGAAGCTCTGGAAACACCATATATTTT. This sequence encodes CASSIVGQGSSGNTIYF.

The V gene is TRBV3-1, the J gene TRBJ2-5; 7 bases are shared with TRBD2. CDR1 and CDR2 from the germline V gene are LGHDT and YNNKEL (reference sequence). The trim removed 3 bases at V and 5 bases at J, leaving 6 bases unmatched. The CDR3 spans 14 residues. The CDR3 region is CASSQGGVGETQYF. The CDR3 DNA is TGTGCCAGCAGCCAGGGAGGGGTCGGGGAGACCCAGTACTTC.

This clonotype was seen ten or more times. The V gene is TRBV2, the J gene TRBJ2-1, with D possibly TRBD2 on 6 matching bases. The CDR3 totals 11 residues. Trimming removed 6 bases at V and 12 bases at J, with 12 bases between. Germline V gives CDR1 SNHLY, CDR2 FYNNEI. As DNA, the CDR3 is TGTGCCAGCAGAGCCGAGGGAGGGCAGTTCTTC. Translation: CASRAEGGQFF.

This chain uses TRBV12-3 or TRBV12-4 with TRBJ2-1; 9 nucleotides line up with TRBD2. V trimming: 3 bases; J trimming: 9 bases; junction bases outside the gene matches: 9. This CDR3 contains 15 residues. CDR3 protein: CASSFWAGGLGEQFF. The CDR3 DNA follows: TGTGCCAGCAGTTTCTGGGCGGGAGGGCTTGGTGAGCAGTTCTTC.